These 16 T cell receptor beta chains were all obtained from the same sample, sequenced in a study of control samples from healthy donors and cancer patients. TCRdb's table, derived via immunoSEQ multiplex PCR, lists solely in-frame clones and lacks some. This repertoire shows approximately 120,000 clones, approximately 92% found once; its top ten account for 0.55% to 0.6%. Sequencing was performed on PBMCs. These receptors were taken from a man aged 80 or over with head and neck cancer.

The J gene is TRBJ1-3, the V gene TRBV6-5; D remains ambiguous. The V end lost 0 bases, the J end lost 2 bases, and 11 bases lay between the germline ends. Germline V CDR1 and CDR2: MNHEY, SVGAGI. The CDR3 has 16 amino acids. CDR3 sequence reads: CASSYSTRPPGNTIYF. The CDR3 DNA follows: TGTGCCAGCAGTTACTCTACCCGTCCACCTGGAAACACCATATATTTT.

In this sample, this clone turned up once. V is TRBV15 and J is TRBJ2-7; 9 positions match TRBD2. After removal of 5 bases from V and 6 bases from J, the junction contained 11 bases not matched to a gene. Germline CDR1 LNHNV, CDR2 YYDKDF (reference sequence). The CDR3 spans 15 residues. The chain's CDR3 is CATSSSGLAGSEQYF. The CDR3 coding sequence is TGTGCCACCAGCTCCTCAGGGCTAGCGGGGTCCGAGCAGTACTTC. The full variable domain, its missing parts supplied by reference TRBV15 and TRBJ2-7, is DAMVIQNPRYQVTQFGKPVTLSCSQTLNHNVMYWYQQKSSQAPKLLFHYYDKDFNNEADTPDNFQSRRPNTSFCFLDIRSPGLGDTAMYLCATSSSGLAGSEQYFGPGTRLTVT.

CDR3 region: CASRKSPGPQETQYF. DNA for the CDR3: TGTGCCAGCAGAAAGTCCCCGGGACCCCAAGAGACCCAGTACTTC. This chain joins TRBV5-4 and TRBJ2-5, with D possibly called TRBD1 or TRBD2 (5 bases each). V was pared by 5 bases and J by 1 base, with 15 bases between. The CDR3 is made up of 15 amino acids. Germline V lookup: CDR1 SGHNT, CDR2 YYREEE (reference sequence).

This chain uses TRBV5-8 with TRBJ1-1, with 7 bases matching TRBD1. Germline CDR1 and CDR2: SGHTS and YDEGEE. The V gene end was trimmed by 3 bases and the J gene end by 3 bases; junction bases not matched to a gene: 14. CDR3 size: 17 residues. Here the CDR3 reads CASSYRQGSPAYTEAFF. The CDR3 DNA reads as TGTGCCAGCAGCTACAGACAGGGCTCACCAGCTTACACTGAAGCTTTCTTT.

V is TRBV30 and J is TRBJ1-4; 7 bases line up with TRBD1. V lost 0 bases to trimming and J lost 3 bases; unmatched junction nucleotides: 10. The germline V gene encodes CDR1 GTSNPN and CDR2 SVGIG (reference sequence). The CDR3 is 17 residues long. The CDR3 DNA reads TGTGCCTGGAGTGTATGGGCAGGGGGGAGTGCTAATGAAAAACTGTTTTTT. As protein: CAWSVWAGGSANEKLFF.

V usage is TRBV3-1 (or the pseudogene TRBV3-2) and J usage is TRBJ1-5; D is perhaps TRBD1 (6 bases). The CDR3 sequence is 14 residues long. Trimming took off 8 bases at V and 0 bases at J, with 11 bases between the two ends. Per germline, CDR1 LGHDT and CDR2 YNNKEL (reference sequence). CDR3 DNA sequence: TGTGCCAGCGGGGGGCCGGGTAGCAATCAGCCCCAGCATTTT. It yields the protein CASGGPGSNQPQHF.

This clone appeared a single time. CDR3 residues: CASSAEGRTEAFF. The CDR3 DNA reads TGTGCCAGCAGTGCCGAGGGACGCACTGAAGCTTTCTTT. The V gene is TRBV6-4, the J gene TRBJ1-1; a possible D gene is TRBD1 (5 bases). The germline V and J ends were trimmed by 4 bases and 4 bases, with 10 bases remaining between them. Per the germline V gene, CDR1 is MRHNA and CDR2 is SNTAGT. The CDR3 has 13 amino acids.

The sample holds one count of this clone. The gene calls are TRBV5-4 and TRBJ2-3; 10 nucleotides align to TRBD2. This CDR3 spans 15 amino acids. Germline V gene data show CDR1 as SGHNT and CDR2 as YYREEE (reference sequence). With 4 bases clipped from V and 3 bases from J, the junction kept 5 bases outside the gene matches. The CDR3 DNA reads TGTGCCAGCAGCAGGACTAGCGGAGAAACAGATACGCAGTATTTT. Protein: CASSRTSGETDTQYF.

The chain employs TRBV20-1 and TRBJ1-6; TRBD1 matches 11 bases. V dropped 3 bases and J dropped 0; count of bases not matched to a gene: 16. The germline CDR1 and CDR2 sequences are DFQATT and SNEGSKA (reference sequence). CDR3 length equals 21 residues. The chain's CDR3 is CSASKVSPGTGGSSYNSPLHF. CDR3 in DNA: TGCAGTGCTAGTAAAGTTTCTCCCGGGACAGGGGGTAGCTCCTATAATTCACCCCTCCACTTT.

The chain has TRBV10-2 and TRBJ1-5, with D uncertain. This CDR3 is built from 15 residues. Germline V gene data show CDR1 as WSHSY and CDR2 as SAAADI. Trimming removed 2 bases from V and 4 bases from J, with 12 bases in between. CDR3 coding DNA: TGCGCCAGCAGTGAGAATTCTTTTCGGAATCAGCCCCAGCATTTT. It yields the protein CASSENSFRNQPQHF.

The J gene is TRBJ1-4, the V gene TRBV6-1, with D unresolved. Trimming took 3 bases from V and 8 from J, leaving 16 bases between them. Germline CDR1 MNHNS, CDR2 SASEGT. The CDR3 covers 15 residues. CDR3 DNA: TGTGCCAGCAGTGAGAAAGGCGGAGGGAGGGAAAAACTGTTTTTT. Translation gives CASSEKGGGREKLFF.

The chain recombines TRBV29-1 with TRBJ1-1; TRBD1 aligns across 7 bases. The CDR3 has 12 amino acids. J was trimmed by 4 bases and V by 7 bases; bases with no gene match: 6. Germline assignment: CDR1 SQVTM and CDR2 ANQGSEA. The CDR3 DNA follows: TGCAGCGGAGGGGGGGACAGCACTGAAGCTTTCTTT. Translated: CSGGGDSTEAFF.

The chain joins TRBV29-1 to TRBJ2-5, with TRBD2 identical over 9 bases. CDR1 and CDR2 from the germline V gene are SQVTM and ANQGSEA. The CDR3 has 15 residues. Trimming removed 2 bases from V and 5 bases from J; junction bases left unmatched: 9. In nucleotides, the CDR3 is TGCAGCGTTGAAAAGAGCGGGAGGCGAGGGGAGACCCAGTACTTC. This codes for CSVEKSGRRGETQYF.

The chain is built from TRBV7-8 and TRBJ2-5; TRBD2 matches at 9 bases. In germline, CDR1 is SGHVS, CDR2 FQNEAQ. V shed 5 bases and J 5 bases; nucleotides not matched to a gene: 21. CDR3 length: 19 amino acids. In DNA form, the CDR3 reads TGTGCCAGCAGCCACAATATTGCGGCTAGCGGGGTGCTGGGGGAGACCCAGTACTTC. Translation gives CASSHNIAASGVLGETQYF. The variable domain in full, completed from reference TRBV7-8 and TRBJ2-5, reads GAGVSQSPRYKVAKRGQDVALRCDPISGHVSLFWYQQALGQGPEFLTYFQNEAQLDKSGLPSDRFFAERPEGSVSTLKIQRTQQEDSAVYLCASSHNIAASGVLGETQYFGPGTRLLVL.

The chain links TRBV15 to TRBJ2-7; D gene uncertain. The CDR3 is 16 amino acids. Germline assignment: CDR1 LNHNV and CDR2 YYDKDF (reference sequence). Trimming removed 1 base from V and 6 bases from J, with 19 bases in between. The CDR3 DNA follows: TGTGCCACCAGCAGAGCCCGAAGGCTCCCGGCGAGCGAGCAGTACTTC. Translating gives CATSRARRLPASEQYF.

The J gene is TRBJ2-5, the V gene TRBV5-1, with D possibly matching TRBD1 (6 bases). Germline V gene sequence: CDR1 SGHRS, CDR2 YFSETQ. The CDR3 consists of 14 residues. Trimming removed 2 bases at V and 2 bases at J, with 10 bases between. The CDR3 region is CASSLWGLQETQYF. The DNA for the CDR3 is TGCGCCAGCAGCTTATGGGGGCTTCAAGAGACCCAGTACTTC.